The present T cell receptor (beta chain) was sequenced within a study of CD8 T cells in ankylosing spondylitis. General study points: There was reportedly significant enrichment of clones that were disease-linked in matched ankylosing spondylitis synovial fluid. Reports of some motif variants in reactive arthritis synovial fluid and blood predate this one. Several highly homologous variants made up a TCR beta motif, and this motif appeared characteristic of ankylosing spondylitis blood. CD8+ cells made up the disease-linked clones, which were relatively rare in peripheral blood.

To note about this clonotype: Its antigen is not known.

The CDR3 runs 13 residues. Germline V gives CDR1 DFQATT, CDR2 SNEGSKA (reference sequence). V was shortened by 4 bases and J by 1 base, with 8 bases between the two germline ends. Quantitative 5'-RACE with molecular barcodes produced the TCR beta libraries. TCRdb redid the calling of the 5' RACE reads with MiXCR, one entry per CDR3 protein. The data contain almost 400,000 distinct CDR3 sequences, about 22% of them singletons. Material: blood, either unsorted or a sorted T cell fraction (not recorded which). The clonotype originates from a male donor with ankylosing spondylitis. V is TRBV20-1 and J is TRBJ1-3, with D possibly being TRBD1 (6 bases). DNA for the CDR3: TGCAGTGCTACACAGGGATCTGGAAACACCATATATTTT. It specifies CSATQGSGNTIYF.